Below, one T cell receptor (beta chain) is given with its context. No antigen is known for it. This record comes from a study of persistence of HIV-infected CD4 T cells. Study outcomes and limitations: Within sorted populations, more oligoclonal TCRs accompanied more oligoclonal proviruses. Antigen-responding cells were enriched for degenerate expanded CDR3beta sequences.

Losses at the gene ends were 5 bases for V and 0 bases for J; bases not matched to a gene: 7. CDR3 length equals 14 residues. Germline V lookup: CDR1 SQVTM, CDR2 ANQGSEA. The stimulus was an HIV-1 Gag 15-mer peptide pool, 0.85 to 1 ug/peptide/mL. CD40L/CD69 double-negative CD45RO-high memory CD4+ T cells were collected. Donors had CD4+ T cell counts above 400 cells/uL and were CMV-seropositive. Before stimulation, PBMCs underwent CD8+ T cell depletion. Sequencing used immunoSEQ version 4 in survey mode. Measured with immunoSEQ multiplex PCR; TCRdb has only the in-frame clones, and not every one. The sample holds roughly 35,000 clones, more than 75% seen once.

The receptor was isolated from an adult with HIV. The donor label of this sample is uncertain. This chain links TRBV29-1 with TRBJ2-7, with 7 bases fitting TRBD1. The sequencing used cultured CD4+ T cells from PBMCs, collected from a patient who received antiretroviral therapy. In DNA form, the CDR3 reads TGCAGCGTTTCATGGACAGGAAGCTCCTACGAGCAGTACTTC. Amino acids: CSVSWTGSSYEQYF.